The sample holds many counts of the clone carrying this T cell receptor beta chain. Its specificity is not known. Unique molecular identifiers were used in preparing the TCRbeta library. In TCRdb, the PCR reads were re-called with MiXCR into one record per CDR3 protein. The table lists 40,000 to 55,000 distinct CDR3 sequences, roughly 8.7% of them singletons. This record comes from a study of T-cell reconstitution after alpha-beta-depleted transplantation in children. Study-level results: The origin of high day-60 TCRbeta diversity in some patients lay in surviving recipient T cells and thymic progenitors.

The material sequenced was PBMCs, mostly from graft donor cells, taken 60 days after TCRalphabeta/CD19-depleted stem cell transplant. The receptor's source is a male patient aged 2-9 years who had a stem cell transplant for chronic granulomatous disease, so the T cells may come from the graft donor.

DNA for the CDR3: TGTGCCAGCAGATCAAGCCCTGGGGGTGAATACGAGCAGTACTTC. Encoded protein: CASRSSPGGEYEQYF. The chain couples TRBV7-2 to TRBJ2-7, with D possibly being TRBD1 or TRBD2 (5 bases each). The V gene lost 6 bases and the J gene lost 4 bases, with 19 bases spanning the gap. Germline CDR1 and CDR2: SGHTA and FQGNSA. The CDR3 extends over 15 amino acids.